Listed below are T cell receptor beta chains from one sample, sequenced in a study of blood T cell repertoires in COVID-19. The method was immunoSEQ multiplex PCR; TCRdb's version includes in-frame clones alone and lacks a portion of them. Among 400,000 or so clones, 80% to 90% were seen once, and the ten largest hold 0.95% to 1.2%. Sequencing used PBMCs or T cells enriched from blood (not recorded which). The origin of the receptors is a man aged 25-45 years who had recovered from COVID-19. Both conserved end residues are part of each CDR3. D genes are given only for firm matches. The size of a clone is reported for some rows only, either as once, few or many, or as a class for expanded clones.

V gene	clone size	D gene	J gene	CDR3 DNA	CDR3 protein
TRBV28	-	-	TRBJ1-1	TGTGCAACAGAAGGAGGGGAGAACACTGAAGCTTTCTTT	CATEGGENTEAFF
TRBV18	-	-	TRBJ2-7	TGTGCCAGCTCACCACCGGGGCCAGGGATCGGGTACGAGCAGTACTTC	CASSPPGPGIGYEQYF
TRBV3-1/TRBV3-2	-	-	TRBJ1-2	TGTGCCAGCAGCCAGTACTCGGGGGTCGACTATGGCTACACCTTC	CASSQYSGVDYGYTF
TRBV3-1/TRBV3-2	-	-	TRBJ1-2	TGTGCCAGCAGCCCGACAGGCTATGGCTACACCTTC	CASSPTGYGYTF
TRBV28	-	-	TRBJ2-6	TGTGCCAGCAGCAAAGGGGCAGGGCTGACTGGGGCCAACGTCCTGACTTTC	CASSKGAGLTGANVLTF
TRBV4-2	-	-	TRBJ1-4	TGTGCCAGCAGCCAGGCAACAGGGTGGGCAAATGAAAAACTGTTTTTT	CASSQATGWANEKLFF
TRBV13	-	TRBD1	TRBJ2-5	TGTGCCAGCAGCCCAGGGACAGAAGAGACCCAGTACTTC	CASSPGTEETQYF
TRBV11-2	-	-	TRBJ1-6	TGTGCCAGCAGCTTAGATCAGGTCTCTCAGATCCACTTT	CASSLDQVSQIHF
TRBV6-5	-	-	TRBJ1-5	TGTGCCAGCAGTAGGATGAGGTTCGATCAGCCCCAGCATTTT	CASSRMRFDQPQHF
TRBV6-5	-	-	TRBJ2-7	TGTGCCAGCAGTTACGGCCAGAATACCTACGAGCAGTACTTC	CASSYGQNTYEQYF
TRBV28	-	TRBD1	TRBJ1-4	TGTGCCAGCAGCCCATCCGGGACAGGGGAGGAAAAACTGTTTTTT	CASSPSGTGEEKLFF
TRBV7-9	few	-	TRBJ2-1	TGTGCCAGCAGGATTATGGGGGGCTCCTACAATGAGCAGTTCTTC	CASRIMGGSYNEQFF
TRBV11-2	-	TRBD1	TRBJ2-7	TGTGCCAGCAGCTTCGGACAGGGGATCGAGCAGTACTTC	CASSFGQGIEQYF
TRBV4-2	-	TRBD1	TRBJ2-7	TGTGCCAGCAGCCAAGGGGACAGAACCTACGAGCAGTACTTC	CASSQGDRTYEQYF
TRBV15	-	TRBD1	TRBJ1-6	TGTGCCACCAGCAGAGATAAGACAGGGTCAGGTTCACCCCTCCACTTT	CATSRDKTGSGSPLHF
TRBV24-1	few	-	TRBJ1-1	TGTGCCACCAGTGATGGCCGCCGGGACTCTCTCTACGGAGCTTTCTTT	CATSDGRRDSLYGAFF
TRBV24-1	-	-	TRBJ1-5	TGTGCCACCAGGCTGGGGGCTAATCAGCCCCAGCATTTT	CATRLGANQPQHF
TRBV29-1	-	-	TRBJ1-2	TGCAGCGTTGTAGGGTCAGGGTGGTATGGCTACACCTTC	CSVVGSGWYGYTF
TRBV10-2	-	-	TRBJ2-2	TGCGCCAGCACTGGCGGTGGTGGGGAGCTGTTTTTT	CASTGGGGELFF
TRBV10-3	-	TRBD1	TRBJ1-2	TGTGCCATCAGTGGCACCCGTAATCGGGACAGCCAAAACTATGGCTACACCTTC	CAISGTRNRDSQNYGYTF
TRBV11-2	-	TRBD1	TRBJ2-1	TGTGCCAGCAGCTTAGTCCGGTTCGGACAGGGCTCCTACAATGAGCAGTTCTTC	CASSLVRFGQGSYNEQFF
TRBV28	-	-	TRBJ2-7	TGTGCCAGCAACAAAGACAGGCTGTACTTC	CASNKDRLYF
TRBV5-1	-	-	TRBJ1-1	TGCGCCAGCAGCTTGCGGGGAGGCACTGAAGCTTTCTTT	CASSLRGGTEAFF
TRBV13	-	-	TRBJ1-1	TGTGCCAGCAGCCCGGGACTGAGGACTGAAGCTTTCTTT	CASSPGLRTEAFF
TRBV10-2	-	-	TRBJ1-1	TGCGCCAGCAGCGACCCAGGGTTCGGGGGCACTGAAGCTTTCTTT	CASSDPGFGGTEAFF
TRBV10-3	-	-	TRBJ2-1	TGTGCCATCAGCGAGCAAACAGGGTATGAGCAGTTCTTC	CAISEQTGYEQFF
TRBV25-1	-	-	TRBJ2-3	TGTGCCAGCAGTGGGGACTGGTCCATACAGTATTTT	CASSGDWSIQYF
TRBV6-5	-	-	TRBJ1-1	TGTGCCAGCAGTTACTCCGGGGGTTTGAACACTGAAGCTTTCTTT	CASSYSGGLNTEAFF
TRBV24-1	-	-	TRBJ2-2	TGTGCCACCCTTGGTGTAGACACCGGGGAGCTGTTTTTT	CATLGVDTGELFF
TRBV25-1	-	-	TRBJ1-1	TGTGCCAGCAGTGAATTTGGGGCAGGGGCCCGGAACACTGAAGCTTTCTTT	CASSEFGAGARNTEAFF
TRBV18	-	-	TRBJ2-4	TGTGCCAGCTCACCAATCTCAGGGTCTGGCAAAAACATTCAGTACTTC	CASSPISGSGKNIQYF
TRBV7-2	once	-	TRBJ1-2	TGTGCCAGCAGCTTGCATCCGCGACAGGTAGCTAACTATGGCTACACCTTC	CASSLHPRQVANYGYTF
TRBV10-1	-	TRBD2	TRBJ2-3	TGCGCCAGCAGTGAGAAGGTGACTAGCGGGACCCCCCGGGATACGCAGTATTTT	CASSEKVTSGTPRDTQYF
TRBV15	-	-	TRBJ2-7	TGTGCCACCAGCAGAGAACAGGGTGGGTACGAGCAGTACTTC	CATSREQGGYEQYF
TRBV10-1	-	-	TRBJ1-4	TGCGCCAGCAGCTCTGCAACTAATGAAAAACTGTTTTTT	CASSSATNEKLFF
TRBV19	-	-	TRBJ1-1	TGTGCCAGTAGTATAAGAGGGCCCGGATCGAACAAAGAGGGGAACACTGAAGCTTTCTTT	CASSIRGPGSNKEGNTEAFF
TRBV19	-	TRBD1	TRBJ1-2	TGTGCCACCTACGAACAGGGGGCGGGTGGCTACACCTTC	CATYEQGAGGYTF
TRBV27	-	TRBD2	TRBJ2-1	TGTGCCAGCGGCTCACTAGCGGGGCAGTACAATGAGCAGTTCTTC	CASGSLAGQYNEQFF
TRBV5-6	-	-	TRBJ2-5	TGTGCCAGCAGCTTCTCCCGAGAGACCCAGTACTTC	CASSFSRETQYF
TRBV2	-	TRBD2	TRBJ2-5	TGTGCCAGCAGCGAGTCAATCGGGACTAGCGGTGAAGAGACCCAGTACTTC	CASSESIGTSGEETQYF
TRBV25-1	-	TRBD2	TRBJ2-1	TGTGCCAGCAGGGCAGAATCTAGCGGAAGCTCCTACAATGAGCAGTTCTTC	CASRAESSGSSYNEQFF